The next 14 T cell receptor beta chains were all read from a single sample in a study of blood T cell repertoires in COVID-19. Assay used: immunoSEQ multiplex PCR; TCRdb lists only in-frame clones, some missing. The sample includes roughly 270,000 clones, 85% of them seen just once. The sequencing input was PBMCs or T cells enriched from blood (not recorded which). The receptor set was obtained from a woman aged 45-59 years who had recovered from COVID-19.

CDR3 protein: CAPAGRSYNEQFF. CDR3 DNA sequence: TGTGCCCCAGCGGGGCGCTCCTACAATGAGCAGTTCTTC. The chain joins TRBV30 to TRBJ2-1; 7 bases fit TRBD2. Germline loops: CDR1 GTSNPN, CDR2 SVGIG (reference sequence). This CDR3 region has 13 residues. V trimming: 8 bases; J trimming: 0 bases; junction bases outside the gene matches: 4.

The J gene is TRBJ1-2, the V gene TRBV27; 7 positions match TRBD1. Germline loops: CDR1 MNHEY, CDR2 SMNVEV (reference sequence). Unmatched junction bases numbered 8, after V lost 2 bases and J lost 5 bases. The CDR3 runs to 15 residues. In nucleotides, the CDR3 is TGTGCCAGCAGTTTAGGGCAGGGGGTGGGGTATGGCTACACCTTC. As protein: CASSLGQGVGYGYTF.

This chain joins TRBV18 and TRBJ2-7; 8 bases agree with TRBD1. Germline loops: CDR1 KGHSH, CDR2 LQKENI. The CDR3 length is 16 residues. With 3 bases clipped from V and 6 bases from J, the junction kept 13 bases outside the gene matches. CDR3 sequence (DNA): TGTGCCAGCTCACCGACAGGGGTGGCGAGCTCTGGCGAGCAGTACTTC. As protein: CASSPTGVASSGEQYF.

The chain is built from TRBV5-1 and TRBJ2-1; the match to TRBD2 covers 10 bases. CDR1 and CDR2 (germline): SGHRS, YFSETQ. This CDR3 spans 17 amino acids. Losses at the gene ends were 3 bases for V and 7 bases for J; bases not matched to a gene: 13. CDR3 coding DNA: TGCGCCAGCAGCTCCGAACAGCTAGCGGGAGTATCAAATGAGCAGTTCTTC. The encoded protein is CASSSEQLAGVSNEQFF.

On this clone itself: Distinct nucleotide sequences in the sample also encode this CDR3. The chain couples TRBV5-1 to TRBJ2-7; no clear D. V gave up 2 bases and J gave up 3 bases, with 3 bases separating them. The CDR3 length is 11 residues. Germline assignment: CDR1 SGHRS and CDR2 YFSETQ. DNA of the CDR3: TGCGCCAGCAGCTTCCTCTACGAGCAGTACTTC. It specifies CASSFLYEQYF.

This clone has a handful of counts. The chain carries TRBV19 and TRBJ1-2; tentatively, D is TRBD1 (6 bases). Trimming took 6 bases from V and 8 from J, leaving 19 bases between them. This CDR3 has 14 residues. Germline V gives CDR1 LNHDA, CDR2 SQIVND (reference sequence). The CDR3 here is CASSPLGGGRGYTF. The CDR3, as DNA: TGTGCCAGTAGCCCATTAGGGGGGGGCAGAGGCTACACCTTC.

The chain joins TRBV7-7 to TRBJ2-2, with 9 bases identical to TRBD1. After removal of 4 bases from V and 7 bases from J, the junction contained 10 bases not matched to a gene. The CDR3 consists of 16 residues. Germline assignment: CDR1 SSHAT and CDR2 FNYEAQ (reference sequence). CDR3 DNA sequence: TGTGCCAGCAGCTCCCTAGGACAGGGGCAAGGCGGGGAGCTGTTTTTT. Translation: CASSSLGQGQGGELFF.

This clone was counted a few times. The J gene is TRBJ2-3, the V gene TRBV11-3; 14 nucleotides line up with TRBD2. The CDR3 consists of 19 residues. CDR1 is SGHNT and CDR2 is YENEEA in the germline V gene. V dropped 4 bases and J dropped 2; count of bases not matched to a gene: 11. The CDR3 protein is CASSSGTSGSRRVTDTQYF. Here the CDR3 DNA reads TGTGCCAGCAGCTCAGGGACTAGCGGGAGTAGGAGGGTCACAGATACGCAGTATTTT.

The V gene is TRBV5-1, the J gene TRBJ2-1; a possible D gene is TRBD1 (5 bases). The ends were cut back, 1 base at V and 9 bases at J, with 14 bases in the middle. CDR1 and CDR2 from the germline V gene are SGHRS and YFSETQ. The CDR3 runs to 14 residues. The CDR3: CASSLRSGSTEQFF. The CDR3, as DNA: TGCGCCAGCAGCTTGCGGTCAGGGTCCACTGAGCAGTTCTTC.

The genes are TRBV19 and TRBJ1-5; 11 nucleotides match TRBD1. The germline V gene encodes CDR1 LNHDA and CDR2 SQIVND (reference sequence). This CDR3 region has 14 residues. J gave up 6 bases and V 4 bases, and 2 bases lay outside the gene matches. This CDR3 is CASSRDRGTQPQHF. The CDR3 region has the DNA TGTGCCAGTAGTAGGGACAGGGGGACTCAGCCCCAGCATTTT.

This clone was recorded a few times. This chain links TRBV27 with TRBJ1-4; possibly TRBD1 for D (6 bases). Germline V gives CDR1 MNHEY, CDR2 SMNVEV (reference sequence). V dropped 4 bases and J dropped 0 bases, with 12 bases sitting between them. This CDR3 has 16 amino acids. This chain's CDR3 is CASSSRRGSTNEKLFF. CDR3 sequence (DNA): TGTGCCAGCAGTTCACGCAGGGGCTCAACTAATGAAAAACTGTTTTTT. Full variable domain (rest looked up from reference TRBV27 and TRBJ1-4): EAQVTQNPRYLITVTGKKLTVTCSQNMNHEYMSWYRQDPGLGLRQIYYSMNVEVTDKGDVPEGYKVSRKEKRNFPLILESPSPNQTSLYFCASSSRRGSTNEKLFFGSGTQLSVL.

This chain joins TRBV5-4 and TRBJ2-1; 7 positions match TRBD2. Germline values: CDR1 SGHNT, CDR2 YYREEE (reference sequence). V lost 4 bases, J lost 0 bases, and 13 bases stayed unmatched. The CDR3 loop spans 18 amino acids. CDR3 coding DNA: TGTGCCAGCAGCCCCCGGCCTGGGGCGGGAGTCTCCTACAATGAGCAGTTCTTC. Protein product: CASSPRPGAGVSYNEQFF.

This chain joins TRBV27 and TRBJ1-2; TRBD1 might be the D (5 bases). This CDR3 is 12 amino acids long. The germline V gene encodes CDR1 MNHEY and CDR2 SMNVEV (reference sequence). Trimming removed 4 bases from V and 8 bases from J, with 11 bases in between. CDR3 coding DNA: TGTGCCAGCAGTTCAGACAGAGGCGGCTACACCTTC. Protein product: CASSSDRGGYTF.

The sample holds one count of this clone. The V call is TRBV21-1, the J call TRBJ2-7; TRBD1 reflects the table's D call only, with no check against the DNA. TRBV21-1 is an annotated pseudogene. The CDR3 sequence is 15 residues long. Here the CDR3 DNA reads TGTGCCAGCAGCAAAGGACAGGACCTATCCTACGAGCAGTACTTC. It specifies CASSKGQDLSYEQYF.